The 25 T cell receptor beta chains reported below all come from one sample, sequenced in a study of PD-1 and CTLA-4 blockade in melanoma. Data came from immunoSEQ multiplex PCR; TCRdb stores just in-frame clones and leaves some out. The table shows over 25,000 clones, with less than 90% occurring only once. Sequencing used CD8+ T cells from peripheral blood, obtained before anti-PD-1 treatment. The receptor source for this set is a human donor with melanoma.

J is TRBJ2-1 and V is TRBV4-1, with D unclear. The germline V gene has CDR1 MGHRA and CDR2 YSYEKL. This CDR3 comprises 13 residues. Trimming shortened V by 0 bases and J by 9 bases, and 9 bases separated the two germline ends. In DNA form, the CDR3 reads TGCGCCAGCAGCCAAGATACCGAGGTTGAGCAGTTCTTC. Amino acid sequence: CASSQDTEVEQFF.

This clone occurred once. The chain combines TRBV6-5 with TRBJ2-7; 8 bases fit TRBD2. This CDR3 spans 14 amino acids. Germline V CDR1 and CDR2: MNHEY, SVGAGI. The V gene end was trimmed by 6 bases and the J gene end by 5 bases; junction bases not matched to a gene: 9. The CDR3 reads CASSRRGGIDEQYF. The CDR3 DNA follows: TGTGCCAGCAGCCGCCGGGGGGGCATCGACGAGCAGTACTTC.

This CDR3 reads CASSHPRGNEQFF. CDR3 sequence (DNA): TGCGCCAGCAGCCATCCTCGGGGGAATGAGCAGTTCTTC. The chain has TRBV4-1 and TRBJ2-1, with a weak D call TRBD2 (6 bases). This CDR3 has 13 residues. The V end was cut by 3 bases, the J end by 7 bases, with 10 bases between. CDR1 and CDR2 from the germline V gene are MGHRA and YSYEKL.

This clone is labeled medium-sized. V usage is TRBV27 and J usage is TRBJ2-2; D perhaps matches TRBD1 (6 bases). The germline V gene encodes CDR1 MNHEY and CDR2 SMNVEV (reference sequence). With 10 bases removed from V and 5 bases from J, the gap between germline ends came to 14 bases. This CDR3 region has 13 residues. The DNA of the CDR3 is TGTGCCACCGCACAGGGATTGACCGGGGAGCTGTTTTTT. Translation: CATAQGLTGELFF.

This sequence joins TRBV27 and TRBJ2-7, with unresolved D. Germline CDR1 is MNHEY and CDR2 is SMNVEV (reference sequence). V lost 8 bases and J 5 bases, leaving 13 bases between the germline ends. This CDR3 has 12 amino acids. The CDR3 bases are TGTGCCAGCGGAAGACGGTTGGACGAGCAGTACTTC. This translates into CASGRRLDEQYF.

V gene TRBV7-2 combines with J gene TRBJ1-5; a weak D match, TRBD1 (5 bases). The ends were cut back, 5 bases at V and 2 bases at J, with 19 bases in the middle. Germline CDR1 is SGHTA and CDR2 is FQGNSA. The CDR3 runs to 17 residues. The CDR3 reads CASSGPVGVIRNQPQHF. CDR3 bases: TGTGCCAGCAGCGGTCCAGTGGGGGTTATACGCAATCAGCCCCAGCATTTT. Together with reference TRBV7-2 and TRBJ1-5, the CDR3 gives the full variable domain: GAGVSQSPSNKVTEKGKDVELRCDPISGHTALYWYRQSLGQGLEFLIYFQGNSAPDKSGLPSDRFSAERTGGSVSTLTIQRTQQEDSAVYLCASSGPVGVIRNQPQHFGDGTRLSIL.

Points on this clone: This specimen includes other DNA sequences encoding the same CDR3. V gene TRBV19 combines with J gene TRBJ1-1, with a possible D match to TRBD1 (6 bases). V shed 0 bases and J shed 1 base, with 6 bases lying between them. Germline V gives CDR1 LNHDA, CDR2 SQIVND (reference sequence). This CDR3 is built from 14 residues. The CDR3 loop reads CASSIDRGNTEAFF. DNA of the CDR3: TGTGCCAGTAGTATAGACAGGGGGAACACTGAAGCTTTCTTT.

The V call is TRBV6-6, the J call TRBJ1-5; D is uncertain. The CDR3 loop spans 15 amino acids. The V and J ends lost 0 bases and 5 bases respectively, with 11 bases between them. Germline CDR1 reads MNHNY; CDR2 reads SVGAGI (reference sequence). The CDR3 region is CASSYSSSGDQPQHF. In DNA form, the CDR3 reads TGTGCCAGCAGTTACTCGAGCTCGGGTGATCAGCCCCAGCATTTT.

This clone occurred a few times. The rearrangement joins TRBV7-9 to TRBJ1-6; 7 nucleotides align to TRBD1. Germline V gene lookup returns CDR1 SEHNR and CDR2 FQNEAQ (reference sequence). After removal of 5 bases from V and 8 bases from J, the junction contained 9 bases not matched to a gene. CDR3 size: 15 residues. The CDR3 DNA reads TGTGCCAGCAGCCCCCGACAGGGAACGGATTCACCCCTCCACTTT. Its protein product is CASSPRQGTDSPLHF.

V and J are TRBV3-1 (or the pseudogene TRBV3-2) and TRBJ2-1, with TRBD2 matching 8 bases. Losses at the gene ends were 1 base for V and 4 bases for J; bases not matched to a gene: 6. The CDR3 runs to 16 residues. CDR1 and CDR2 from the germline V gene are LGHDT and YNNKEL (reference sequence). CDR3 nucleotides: TGTGCCAGCAGCCAAGTTACGCCTAGCGGGTACAATGAGCAGTTCTTC. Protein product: CASSQVTPSGYNEQFF.

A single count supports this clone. CDR3 bases: TGTGCCAGCAGAGGCCGTGGCCAGCCCCAGCATTTT. This sequence encodes CASRGRGQPQHF. The chain employs TRBV27 and TRBJ1-5; D unclear. Germline V CDR1 and CDR2: MNHEY, SMNVEV (reference sequence). Trimming removed 6 bases at V and 7 bases at J, with 10 bases between. The CDR3 sequence is 12 residues long.

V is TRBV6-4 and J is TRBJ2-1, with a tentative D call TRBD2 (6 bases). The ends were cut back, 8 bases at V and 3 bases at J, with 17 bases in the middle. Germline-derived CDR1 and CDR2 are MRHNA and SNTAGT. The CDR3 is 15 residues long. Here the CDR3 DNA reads TGTGCCAGCCCCCTCGCGGGACCCCTCTACAATGAGCAGTTCTTC. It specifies CASPLAGPLYNEQFF.

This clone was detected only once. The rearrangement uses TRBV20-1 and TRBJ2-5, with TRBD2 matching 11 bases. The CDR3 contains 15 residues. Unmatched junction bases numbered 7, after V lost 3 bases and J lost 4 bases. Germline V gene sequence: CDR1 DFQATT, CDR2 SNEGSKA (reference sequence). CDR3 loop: CSASDLAGGRETQYF. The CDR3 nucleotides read TGCAGTGCTAGTGACCTAGCGGGAGGCCGAGAGACCCAGTACTTC.

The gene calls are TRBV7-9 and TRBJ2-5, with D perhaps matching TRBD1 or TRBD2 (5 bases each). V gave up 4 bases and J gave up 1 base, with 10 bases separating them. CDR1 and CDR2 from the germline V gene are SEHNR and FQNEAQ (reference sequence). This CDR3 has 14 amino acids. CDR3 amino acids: CASSSSGPQETQYF. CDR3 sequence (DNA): TGTGCCAGCAGCTCCTCGGGACCCCAAGAGACCCAGTACTTC.

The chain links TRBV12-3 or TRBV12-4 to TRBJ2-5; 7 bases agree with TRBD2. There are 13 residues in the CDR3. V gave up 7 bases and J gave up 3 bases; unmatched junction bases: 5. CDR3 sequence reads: CASTRGEEETQYF. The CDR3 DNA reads TGTGCCAGCACCCGGGGGGAAGAAGAGACCCAGTACTTC.

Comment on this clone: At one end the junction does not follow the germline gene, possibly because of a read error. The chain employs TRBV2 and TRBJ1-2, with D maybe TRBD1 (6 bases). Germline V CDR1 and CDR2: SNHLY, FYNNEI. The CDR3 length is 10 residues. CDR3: CASSLGTLSF. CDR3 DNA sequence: TGTGCCAGCAGTCTCGGGACATTAAGCTTC.

This CDR3 reads CATSRELTSGGPQETQYF. CDR3 bases: TGTGCCACCAGCAGAGAGCTGACTAGCGGGGGCCCCCAAGAGACCCAGTACTTC. V and J are TRBV15 and TRBJ2-5; 12 bases map to TRBD2. The CDR3 extends over 18 amino acids. The V gene's germline CDR1 is LNHNV and CDR2 YYDKDF (reference sequence). The V and J ends lost 0 bases and 1 base, in that order; junction bases with no gene match: 6.

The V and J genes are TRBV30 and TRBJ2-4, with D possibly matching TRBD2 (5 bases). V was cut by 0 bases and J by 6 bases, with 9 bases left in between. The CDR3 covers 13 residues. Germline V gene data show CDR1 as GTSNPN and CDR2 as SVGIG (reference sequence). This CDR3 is CAWSVEGGNIQYF. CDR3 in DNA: TGTGCCTGGAGTGTAGAGGGTGGAAACATTCAGTACTTC.

CDR3 coding DNA: TGCAGTGCTACCACAGGCCAGCCCCAGCATTTT. It specifies CSATTGQPQHF. The chain links TRBV20-1 to TRBJ1-5, with D possibly being TRBD1 (5 bases). Trimming took 4 bases from V and 7 from J, leaving 8 bases between them. The CDR3 spans 11 residues. CDR1 and CDR2 (germline): DFQATT, SNEGSKA (reference sequence).

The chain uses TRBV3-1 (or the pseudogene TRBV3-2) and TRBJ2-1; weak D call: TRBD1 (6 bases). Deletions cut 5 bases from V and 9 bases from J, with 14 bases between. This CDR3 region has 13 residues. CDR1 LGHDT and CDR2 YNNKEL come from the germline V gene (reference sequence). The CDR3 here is CASSLTTGPEQFF. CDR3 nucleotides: TGTGCCAGCAGCTTAACGACAGGACCTGAGCAGTTCTTC.

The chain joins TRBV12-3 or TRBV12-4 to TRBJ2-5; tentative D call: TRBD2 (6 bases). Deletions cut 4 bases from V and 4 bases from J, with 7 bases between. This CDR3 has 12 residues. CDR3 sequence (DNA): TGTGCCAGCAGTTACGGGGGAGAGACCCAGTACTTC. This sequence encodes CASSYGGETQYF.

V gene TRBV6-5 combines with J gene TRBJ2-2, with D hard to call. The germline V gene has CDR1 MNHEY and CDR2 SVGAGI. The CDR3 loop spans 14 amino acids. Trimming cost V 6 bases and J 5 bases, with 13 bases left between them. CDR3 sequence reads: CASSLGPLTGELFF. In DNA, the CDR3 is TGTGCCAGCAGCCTCGGGCCCCTTACCGGGGAGCTGTTTTTT.

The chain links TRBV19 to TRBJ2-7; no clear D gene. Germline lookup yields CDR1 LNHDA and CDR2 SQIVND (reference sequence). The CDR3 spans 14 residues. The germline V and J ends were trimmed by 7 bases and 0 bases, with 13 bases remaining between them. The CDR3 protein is CASNQTSSSYEQYF. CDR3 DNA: TGTGCCAGTAATCAAACTTCTAGCTCCTACGAGCAGTACTTC.

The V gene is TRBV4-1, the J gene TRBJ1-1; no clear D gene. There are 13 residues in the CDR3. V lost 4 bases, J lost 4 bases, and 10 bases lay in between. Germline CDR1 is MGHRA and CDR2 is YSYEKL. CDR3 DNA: TGCGCCAGCAGCCTCTCCTTAGGCACTGAAGCTTTCTTT. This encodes CASSLSLGTEAFF.

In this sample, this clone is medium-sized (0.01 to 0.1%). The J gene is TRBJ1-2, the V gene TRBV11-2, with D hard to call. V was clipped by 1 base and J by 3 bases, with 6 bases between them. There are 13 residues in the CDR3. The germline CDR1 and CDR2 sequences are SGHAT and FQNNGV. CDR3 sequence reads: CASSLGEYYGYTF. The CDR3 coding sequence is TGTGCCAGCAGCTTAGGGGAATACTATGGCTACACCTTC. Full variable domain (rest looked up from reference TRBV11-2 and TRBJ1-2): EAGVAQSPRYKIIEKRQSVAFWCNPISGHATLYWYQQILGQGPKLLIQFQNNGVVDDSQLPKDRFSAERLKGVDSTLKIQPAKLEDSAVYLCASSLGEYYGYTFGSGTRLTVV.